Listed here are 17 T cell receptor beta chains from one sample, sequenced in a study of beta chain features in type 1 diabetes. The study reverse transcribed the entire isolated RNA, so it sequenced expressed TCRB transcripts. TCRdb keeps only in-frame clones here, not all; method: immunoSEQ multiplex PCR. The sample contains a few hundred thousand clones, more than 13% of which appear only once. The sequencing sample was made of naive CD4+ T cells from blood. All receptors derive from a woman aged 18-29 years in good health.

The chain combines TRBV2 with TRBJ1-2, with 7 bases lining up with TRBD1. The ends lost 6 bases at V and 4 bases at J; junction bases unmatched: 5. The CDR3 totals 13 residues. Germline-derived CDR1 and CDR2 are SNHLY and FYNNEI. CDR3 in amino acids: CASSETGSYGYTF. For the CDR3, the DNA is TGTGCCAGCAGCGAGACAGGGTCCTATGGCTACACCTTC.

The chain carries TRBV28 and TRBJ2-7, with 8 positions matching TRBD1. CDR1 and CDR2 (germline): MDHEN, SYDVKM. Losses at the gene ends were 7 bases for V and 0 bases for J; bases not matched to a gene: 5. CDR3 length: 14 residues. CDR3 loop: CASTADRVSYEQYF. CDR3 DNA: TGTGCCAGCACCGCGGACAGGGTCTCCTACGAGCAGTACTTC. The whole variable domain, filled in from reference TRBV28 and TRBJ2-7, reads DVKVTQSSRYLVKRTGEKVFLECVQDMDHENMFWYRQDPGLGLRLIYFSYDVKMKEKGDIPEGYSVSREKKERFSLILESASTNQTSMYLCASTADRVSYEQYFGPGTRLTVT.

The table lists this clone with a few counts. The rearrangement joins TRBV28 to TRBJ2-1; 11 bases fit TRBD2. CDR1 is MDHEN and CDR2 is SYDVKM in the germline V gene. CDR3 length: 17 residues. The ends lost 6 bases at V and 7 bases at J; junction bases unmatched: 14. CDR3: CASSFFRSGRALNEQFF. CDR3 nucleotide sequence: TGTGCCAGCAGCTTCTTCCGTAGCGGGAGGGCCTTGAATGAGCAGTTCTTC. The whole variable domain, remainder taken from reference TRBV28 and TRBJ2-1, is DVKVTQSSRYLVKRTGEKVFLECVQDMDHENMFWYRQDPGLGLRLIYFSYDVKMKEKGDIPEGYSVSREKKERFSLILESASTNQTSMYLCASSFFRSGRALNEQFFGPGTRLTVL.

This clone appeared a few times. The rearrangement uses TRBV29-1 and TRBJ2-7, with D perhaps TRBD1 (5 bases). CDR3 length: 13 residues. V was cut by 6 bases and J by 2 bases, with 14 bases left in between. Looked up from germline, CDR1 is SQVTM and CDR2 is ANQGSEA. CDR3 in amino acids: CSVGPRQTYEQYF. The DNA of the CDR3 is TGCAGCGTGGGGCCCCGACAGACCTACGAGCAGTACTTC.

The chain recombines TRBV7-3 with TRBJ2-5; 7 positions agree with TRBD1. The germline gives CDR1 SGHTA, CDR2 FQGTGA. This CDR3 spans 13 amino acids. V lost 5 bases and J lost 5; bases outside the gene matches: 5. CDR3: CASSQGGSETQYF. CDR3 sequence (DNA): TGTGCCAGCAGCCAAGGGGGCTCTGAGACCCAGTACTTC.

This clone turned up a few times. The rearrangement links TRBV9 to TRBJ2-5; D perhaps matches TRBD2 (6 bases). The length of the CDR3 is 15 residues. V dropped 0 bases and J dropped 1 base, with 10 bases sitting between them. Germline CDR1 SGDLS, CDR2 YYNGEE. CDR3 nucleotide sequence: TGTGCCAGCAGCGTAGTCAGCGGGCCCCAAGAGACCCAGTACTTC. Its protein product is CASSVVSGPQETQYF.

In this sample, this clone turned up a few times. The V call is TRBV30, the J call TRBJ2-3; 7 nucleotides match TRBD1. The CDR3 is 14 residues long. J was trimmed by 4 bases and V by 0 bases; bases with no gene match: 4. CDR1 is GTSNPN and CDR2 is SVGIG in the germline V gene (reference sequence). For the CDR3, the DNA is TGTGCCTGGAGTGTCGGACAGGCGGCAGATACGCAGTATTTT. Protein sequence: CAWSVGQAADTQYF.

Remarks on this clone: Additional DNA sequences in this sample encode the identical CDR3. The J gene is TRBJ2-5, the V gene TRBV7-2; TRBD2 is a possible D gene (6 bases). This CDR3 has 13 amino acids. In germline, CDR1 is SGHTA, CDR2 FQGNSA. Trimming stripped 5 bases from V and 2 bases from J, with 9 bases between. DNA of the CDR3: TGTGCCAGCAGCCCGGGACTGCAAGAGACCCAGTACTTC. Amino acids: CASSPGLQETQYF.

This clone was recorded a few times. The V and J genes are TRBV30 and TRBJ2-5; TRBD1 aligns across 9 bases. V was clipped by 7 bases and J by 4 bases; unmatched bases: 7. Germline loops: CDR1 GTSNPN, CDR2 SVGIG (reference sequence). This CDR3 has 13 amino acids. In nucleotides, the CDR3 is TGTGCCTCAAACAGGGGGCTGGGAGAGACCCAGTACTTC. Amino acid sequence: CASNRGLGETQYF. The variable domain in full, with the rest retrieved from reference TRBV30 and TRBJ2-5, is SQTIHQWPATLVQPVGSPLSLECTVEGTSNPNLYWYRQAAGRGLQLLFYSVGIGQISSEVPQNLSASRPQDRQFILSSKKLLLSDSGFYLCASNRGLGETQYFGPGTRLLVL.

The table lists this clone with a few counts. The chain carries TRBV18 and TRBJ2-1; 13 nucleotides line up with TRBD2. With V trimmed by 7 bases and J by 4 bases, 7 bases remained unmatched. Germline values: CDR1 KGHSH, CDR2 LQKENI. The CDR3 extends over 16 amino acids. The CDR3 region has the DNA TGTGCCAGCTTGCCGGGACTAGCGGGATTATACAATGAGCAGTTCTTC. The encoded protein is CASLPGLAGLYNEQFF.

The rearrangement uses TRBV30 and TRBJ2-6, with 8 nucleotides matching TRBD2. The V segment lost 1 base and the J segment 1 base; nucleotides outside the gene matches: 9. The CDR3 covers 18 residues. Germline CDR1 GTSNPN, CDR2 SVGIG (reference sequence). The CDR3 DNA reads TGTGCCTGGAGTGCACTACTAGCGGCAAATTCTGGGGCCAACGTCCTGACTTTC. Residues: CAWSALLAANSGANVLTF. Together with reference TRBV30 and TRBJ2-6, the CDR3 gives the full variable domain: SQTIHQWPATLVQPVGSPLSLECTVEGTSNPNLYWYRQAAGRGLQLLFYSVGIGQISSEVPQNLSASRPQDRQFILSSKKLLLSDSGFYLCAWSALLAANSGANVLTFGAGSRLTVL.

This chain uses TRBV30 with TRBJ1-3; 7 nucleotides agree with TRBD1. CDR1 and CDR2 (germline): GTSNPN, SVGIG (reference sequence). V gave up 4 bases and J gave up 9 bases; unmatched junction bases: 9. The CDR3 length is 13 residues. CDR3 protein: CAWTLPPGGTIYF. In nucleotides, the CDR3 is TGTGCCTGGACCCTCCCCCCAGGGGGCACCATATATTTT.

This clone came up a few times. This chain connects TRBV6-5 to TRBJ1-2; TRBD1 might be the D (6 bases). The CDR3 consists of 13 residues. CDR1 and CDR2 (germline): MNHEY, SVGAGI. The V and J ends lost 1 base and 7 bases respectively, with 10 bases between them. The CDR3 DNA sequence: TGTGCCAGCAGTTACTTAGGACAGATTGGCTACACCTTC. Translation: CASSYLGQIGYTF.

The sample holds a few counts of this clone. The chain is built from TRBV29-1 and TRBJ1-1, with a possible D match to TRBD1 (5 bases). V lost 4 bases, J lost 0 bases, and 15 bases lay in between. The CDR3 sequence is 15 residues long. Germline CDR1 reads SQVTM; CDR2 reads ANQGSEA. CDR3: CSVANPGQLNTEAFF. The CDR3, as DNA: TGCAGCGTTGCCAACCCAGGGCAATTGAACACTGAAGCTTTCTTT.

This clone was detected only a few times. The V call is TRBV5-6, the J call TRBJ2-1; D might be TRBD2 (6 bases). V was clipped by 3 bases and J by 3 bases, with 16 bases between them. The CDR3 is 16 amino acids. Germline values: CDR1 SGHDT, CDR2 YYEEEE. The CDR3 nucleotides read TGTGCCAGCAGCTACACCCCGGGGGAGTACTACAATGAGCAGTTCTTC. It translates to CASSYTPGEYYNEQFF.

Here the CDR3 DNA reads TGTGCCTGGAACCTGCCAGGGAATGGAAACACCATATATTTT. It specifies CAWNLPGNGNTIYF. The rearrangement links TRBV30 to TRBJ1-3; possible D gene TRBD1, 5 bases. Trimming shortened V by 4 bases and J by 3 bases, and 13 bases separated the two germline ends. The germline gives CDR1 GTSNPN, CDR2 SVGIG (reference sequence). CDR3 length: 14 amino acids.

This clone was seen more than once but under ten times. This same CDR3 is encoded by further DNA sequences in the sample. The CDR3 sequence: CSVSGRATDTQYF. The CDR3 bases are TGCAGCGTAAGCGGGAGGGCGACAGATACGCAGTATTTT. The chain has TRBV29-1 and TRBJ2-3; TRBD2 matches at 10 bases. Germline-derived CDR1 and CDR2 are SQVTM and ANQGSEA. V lost 6 bases to trimming and J lost 3 bases; unmatched junction nucleotides: 3. The CDR3 has 13 residues.